This T cell receptor beta chain came from a study of cytomegalovirus exposure and HLA in healthy donors. The study ran its PCR with 60 Vbeta and 13 Jbeta primers. Profiled with immunoSEQ multiplex PCR; TCRdb holds only in-frame clones, not every one. The sample includes roughly 130,000 clones, about 80% seen only once; the top ten take about 0.94%. Concerning this clone: Antigen: not known.

General observations from the study: Apparent HLA restriction characterized most CMV-associated TCR beta chains in a later analysis. HLA alleles were associated with roughly 15,000 TCR beta sequences in a later analysis at 0.05 false discovery rate. Reports indicate that TCR beta sequences accurately predicted the HLA-A and HLA-B alleles of most subjects.

The clonotype originates from a human donor in good health. Sequenced sample: PBMCs.

The CDR3 nucleotides are TGCGCCAGCAGCTTGGAACACAGGACCTACGAGCAGTACTTC. Amino acids: CASSLEHRTYEQYF. J is TRBJ2-7 and V is TRBV5-1; possibly TRBD1 for D (5 bases). The germline V gene encodes CDR1 SGHRS and CDR2 YFSETQ. CDR3 length: 14 amino acids. The V end was cut by 0 bases, the J end by 2 bases, with 9 bases between.